This T cell receptor (beta chain) was obtained from a study of CXCR3-negative and CXCR3-positive naive CD8 T cells. Study-level findings and limits: TCR interaction strength was inferred from TRB CDR3 physicochemistry, as CD5 matched across naive subsets. Once cells were cryopreserved, CXCR3 expression went down partly, and most assays used fresh PBMCs. Naive cells that were CXCR3-negative or CXCR3-positive used TRBV-TRBJ genes alike, while memory cells diverged.

Worth noting for this clonotype: Its antigen is unidentified.

The CDR3 length is 15 residues. Carrying UMI labels, the TRB cDNA libraries were prepared through 5' RACE. One entry per CDR3 protein, without DNA, is what TCRdb gives after re-calling the 5' RACE reads. The listing records around 57,000 distinct CDR3 sequences. This chain connects TRBV12-2 to TRBJ1-5. TRBV12-2 is termed a pseudogene. The clonotype was recovered from a human donor in good health. Some clones in this sample may be carry-over from other donors' samples. What was sequenced was memory CD8+ T cells from blood. The CDR3 sequence is CASRRMGREVQPQHF.